This T cell receptor (beta chain) is drawn from a study of blood T cell repertoires in COVID-19. Study background: Samples of COVID-19 (acute and convalescent) were obtained from the United States, Italy and Spain. Sources were T cells, B-cell-depleted T cells, or PBMCs; the material itself was cDNA or gDNA.

Produced via immunoSEQ multiplex PCR; TCRdb's table is partial and in-frame only. This repertoire shows tens of thousands of clones, over 80% found once; its top ten account for around 20%. There are 16 residues in the CDR3. After removal of 9 bases from V and 3 bases from J, the junction contained 10 bases not matched to a gene. Per germline, CDR1 SNHLY and CDR2 FYNNEI. The clonotype originates from a human donor in a cohort sampled during active COVID-19. The sequenced material came from peripheral blood. V is TRBV2 and J is TRBJ2-2, with 10 bases that match TRBD1. This CDR3 reads CASQGGTGAYTGELFF. The CDR3 bases are TGTGCCAGTCAAGGTGGGACAGGGGCTTACACCGGGGAGCTGTTTTTT.